The sequence of this T cell receptor (beta chain) was determined in a study of T cells in Graves' hyperthyroidism and ophthalmopathy. Patients between 18 and 65 years old had hyperthyroidism, newly diagnosed and lasting under 2 months. TCR beta CDR3 region amplification was performed from RNA transcripts. The HTBI primer set served for first-round RT-PCR of the TCR CDR3. TCRdb reprocessed the multiplex PCR reads with MiXCR, giving one entry per CDR3 protein. Of approximately 500,000 distinct CDR3 sequences in the sample, just over 45% are singletons; the top ten hold about 8.3%. Notes on this clonotype: The target antigen is unknown.

Notes on the study in general: Most thyroid clonotypes that were expanded above 0.001 also turned up in blood.

This CDR3 spans 14 amino acids. V was clipped by 5 bases and J by 0 bases; unmatched bases: 2. CDR1 and CDR2 from the germline V gene are ENHRY and SYGVKD. The gene calls are TRBV10-3 and TRBJ1-2, with 8 bases fitting TRBD1. This sequence was found in a woman between 18 and 29 years old with Graves' hyperthyroidism. Material for sequencing was peripheral blood or thyroid tissue (not recorded which). DNA of the CDR3: TGTGCCATCAGTAACAGGGGGTCTAACTATGGCTACACCTTC. Amino acids: CAISNRGSNYGYTF.